Below are 2 T cell receptor beta chains sequenced from a single sample in a study of CD8+ T cells in alopecia areata. RNA was extracted and reverse transcribed into cDNA as the sequencing template. Assay: immunoSEQ multiplex PCR; the TCRdb copy retains only in-frame clones and omits some. The sample lists approximately 30,000 clones, more than 55% seen once, with roughly 17% in the top ten. Specimen: NKG2D-high CD8+ T cells sorted from blood. All receptors come from a human donor with alopecia areata.

The CDR3 coding sequence is TGTGCCACCAGCAGAGTAGGGGAGCCCCAATCCTACGAGCAGTACTTC. This gives the protein CATSRVGEPQSYEQYF. The gene calls are TRBV15 and TRBJ2-7; possibly TRBD1 or TRBD2 for D (5 bases each). With 1 base removed from V and 1 base from J, the gap between germline ends came to 14 bases. This CDR3 is built from 16 residues. The V gene's germline CDR1 is LNHNV and CDR2 YYDKDF (reference sequence). The full variable domain, completed using reference TRBV15 and TRBJ2-7, is DAMVIQNPRYQVTQFGKPVTLSCSQTLNHNVMYWYQQKSSQAPKLLFHYYDKDFNNEADTPDNFQSRRPNTSFCFLDIRSPGLGDTAMYLCATSRVGEPQSYEQYFGPGTRLTVT.

The table lists this clone with a few counts. This chain connects TRBV28 to TRBJ2-6; 14 bases line up with TRBD2. Germline V gene lookup returns CDR1 MDHEN and CDR2 SYDVKM. V dropped 8 bases and J dropped 2; count of bases not matched to a gene: 11. CDR3 size: 19 residues. CDR3 coding DNA: TGTGCCAGCGCTATCATCGGACTAGCGGGAGGAGCTGGGGCCAACGTCCTGACTTTC. The encoded protein is CASAIIGLAGGAGANVLTF.